This record looks at one T cell receptor beta chain sequence and its context. The sample belongs to a study of T cell clonotyping in hematopoietic cell transplantation. This CDR3 has 13 amino acids. CDR1 LGHNA and CDR2 YNFKEQ come from the germline V gene. Trimming cost V 0 bases and J 10 bases, with 12 bases left between them. Assay used: immunoSEQ multiplex PCR; TCRdb lists only in-frame clones, some missing. Of over 45,000 clones in the sample, around 84% were seen once. Time point noted: recipient sample about 28 days before transplant, after cytoreduction. Sample: peripheral blood mononuclear cells, taken before stem cell transplant. This receptor was obtained from a man in his sixties with biphenotypic leukemia. Some clones in this sample may be carry-over from other donors' samples. The chain is built from TRBV4-2 and TRBJ1-1, with D unresolved. In DNA, the CDR3 is TGTGCCAGCAGCCAAGAAAATGGGGAAGGAGCTTTCTTT. Translated, it gives CASSQENGEGAFF.